The rows below give T cell receptor beta chains drawn from one sample of a study of a mutant IDH1 vaccine in newly diagnosed glioma. These receptors lack a known antigen. The table came from immunoSEQ multiplex PCR; TCRdb's copy has only in-frame clones and leaves some out. The sample has about 35,000 clones; 80% are singletons. The sample was peripheral blood mononuclear cells (PBMCs), taken from a glioma patient whose treatment included an IDH1 peptide vaccine. The receptors shown here come from a woman aged 25 to 45 with glioma. Some clones in this sample may be carry-over from other donors' samples. CDR3s include the opening cysteine and the closing phenylalanine or tryptophan. The order of the fields is CDR3 DNA, CDR3 protein, D gene, V gene, J gene, clone size, CDR3 length. The D gene is left open where the match is weak. Clone size is shown for a subset of rows, as once, few, many or a class of expanded clone.

CDR3nt: TGTGCCAGCAGTTTTCGGGGGTTCCCCTACGAGCAGTACTTC; CDR3aa: CASSFRGFPYEQYF; d_gene: .; v_gene: TRBV27; j_gene: TRBJ2-7; abundance: .; len: 14
CDR3nt: TGTGCCAGCTCACCACCCTCGGGTAAAGAGACCCAGTACTTC; CDR3aa: CASSPPSGKETQYF; d_gene: .; v_gene: TRBV18; j_gene: TRBJ2-5; abundance: .; len: 14
CDR3nt: TGCGCCAGCAGTGAAGGGGGACCGTCGAGGGAGCAGTACTTC; CDR3aa: CASSEGGPSREQYF; d_gene: .; v_gene: TRBV10-2; j_gene: TRBJ2-7; abundance: .; len: 14
CDR3nt: TGTGCCAGCAGCCCGGTCTTAGCTAACTATGGCTACACCTTC; CDR3aa: CASSPVLANYGYTF; d_gene: .; v_gene: TRBV7-9; j_gene: TRBJ1-2; abundance: .; len: 14
CDR3nt: TGCACCAGCAGCCGGGGACAGGGGGCGATCTCTTCTCGGGAAGCTTTCTTT; CDR3aa: CTSSRGQGAISSREAFF; d_gene: .; v_gene: TRBV1; j_gene: TRBJ1-1; abundance: .; len: 17
CDR3nt: TGCGCCAGCAGCTTTACTAGCGGGGAGACGCAGTATTTT; CDR3aa: CASSFTSGETQYF; d_gene: TRBD2; v_gene: TRBV5-1; j_gene: TRBJ2-3; abundance: .; len: 13
CDR3nt: TGTGCCATCAGCGAAATCTCGGGACTAGCGGGAGGTGAGCAGTACTTC; CDR3aa: CAISEISGLAGGEQYF; d_gene: TRBD2; v_gene: TRBV10-3; j_gene: TRBJ2-7; abundance: .; len: 16
CDR3nt: TGCGCCAGCAGCCCACACACAGGGAACACTGAAGCTTTCTTT; CDR3aa: CASSPHTGNTEAFF; d_gene: .; v_gene: TRBV5-1; j_gene: TRBJ1-1; abundance: .; len: 14
CDR3nt: TGTGCCAGCAGTGAGTCCCCACAGGGACCTCTTGACGAGCAGTACTTC; CDR3aa: CASSESPQGPLDEQYF; d_gene: .; v_gene: TRBV6-1; j_gene: TRBJ2-7; abundance: .; len: 16
CDR3nt: TGTGCCAGCACTGGGGACTGGGACAATGAGCAGTTCTTC; CDR3aa: CASTGDWDNEQFF; d_gene: .; v_gene: TRBV6-5; j_gene: TRBJ2-1; abundance: few; len: 13
CDR3nt: TGTGCCAGCAGCTTAGACGGAGGCTACACCTTC; CDR3aa: CASSLDGGYTF; d_gene: .; v_gene: TRBV7-2; j_gene: TRBJ1-2; abundance: .; len: 11
CDR3nt: TGTGCCAGCAGTGTCGGACAGGTCTACGAGCAGTACTTC; CDR3aa: CASSVGQVYEQYF; d_gene: TRBD1; v_gene: TRBV28; j_gene: TRBJ2-7; abundance: .; len: 13
CDR3nt: TGTGCCATCAGTGGCGAAGGGACAGGGAATCAGCCCCAGCATTTT; CDR3aa: CAISGEGTGNQPQHF; d_gene: TRBD1; v_gene: TRBV10-3; j_gene: TRBJ1-5; abundance: few; len: 15
CDR3nt: TGCGCCAGCAGCGATAGCACTATGGATGGCTACACCTTC; CDR3aa: CASSDSTMDGYTF; d_gene: .; v_gene: TRBV10-1; j_gene: TRBJ1-2; abundance: .; len: 13
CDR3nt: TGTGCCAGCAGCTGGCCGCAGGGGGATCAGCCCCAGCATTTT; CDR3aa: CASSWPQGDQPQHF; d_gene: TRBD1; v_gene: TRBV5-7; j_gene: TRBJ1-5; abundance: .; len: 14
CDR3nt: TGCGCCAGCAGCTTGGCCTATCAGCGGTCCTACGAGCAGTACTTC; CDR3aa: CASSLAYQRSYEQYF; d_gene: .; v_gene: TRBV5-1; j_gene: TRBJ2-7; abundance: .; len: 15
CDR3nt: TGCGCCAGCAGCTTTAGTGGGAATGAGCAGTTCTTC; CDR3aa: CASSFSGNEQFF; d_gene: .; v_gene: TRBV5-1; j_gene: TRBJ2-1; abundance: .; len: 12
CDR3nt: TGTGCCAGCAAGGTCGGGGACTATGGCTACACCTTC; CDR3aa: CASKVGDYGYTF; d_gene: .; v_gene: TRBV6-6; j_gene: TRBJ1-2; abundance: few; len: 12
CDR3nt: TGTGCCTGGAGTGCCGCTAGCGGGAGGGGGTCGCAGTATTTT; CDR3aa: CAWSAASGRGSQYF; d_gene: TRBD2; v_gene: TRBV30; j_gene: TRBJ2-3; abundance: .; len: 14
CDR3nt: TGTGCCAGCAGCTTAAGTTACGATGGCTACACCTTC; CDR3aa: CASSLSYDGYTF; d_gene: .; v_gene: TRBV7-9; j_gene: TRBJ1-2; abundance: .; len: 12
CDR3nt: TGCGCCAGCAACTCGTTCACGGGGGGCGGGGAGACCCAGTACTTC; CDR3aa: CASNSFTGGGETQYF; d_gene: .; v_gene: TRBV5-1; j_gene: TRBJ2-5; abundance: .; len: 15
CDR3nt: TGTGCCAGTAGTATAGATCGAGGAGCCCGGGGGTCCCAGTACTTC; CDR3aa: CASSIDRGARGSQYF; d_gene: .; v_gene: TRBV19; j_gene: TRBJ2-5; abundance: once; len: 15
CDR3nt: TGTGCCAGCAGCTTGGCGGCAGGGGTCACTGAAGCTTTCTTT; CDR3aa: CASSLAAGVTEAFF; d_gene: .; v_gene: TRBV5-6; j_gene: TRBJ1-1; abundance: once; len: 14
CDR3nt: TGCAGCGTGAATACAGGGAACTATGGCTACACCTTC; CDR3aa: CSVNTGNYGYTF; d_gene: .; v_gene: TRBV29-1; j_gene: TRBJ1-2; abundance: .; len: 12
CDR3nt: TGTGCCAGCAACACCGTAGGCCCTGGGGAGACCCAGTACTTC; CDR3aa: CASNTVGPGETQYF; d_gene: .; v_gene: TRBV25-1; j_gene: TRBJ2-5; abundance: .; len: 14
CDR3nt: TGTGCCAGCTCGTCCGGCAGGGACTTCACCGGGGAGCTGTTTTTT; CDR3aa: CASSSGRDFTGELFF; d_gene: .; v_gene: TRBV7-9; j_gene: TRBJ2-2; abundance: .; len: 15
CDR3nt: TGTGCCAGCAGCGTTGGACCTGGCACAGATACGCAGTATTTT; CDR3aa: CASSVGPGTDTQYF; d_gene: .; v_gene: TRBV9; j_gene: TRBJ2-3; abundance: .; len: 14
CDR3nt: TGCGCCAGCAGCCAAGGTGGCCACAATGAGCAGTTCTTC; CDR3aa: CASSQGGHNEQFF; d_gene: .; v_gene: TRBV4-1; j_gene: TRBJ2-1; abundance: few; len: 13
CDR3nt: TGTGCCAGCAGCGTAATGAGCGGCACCGCCGGGGAGCTGTTTTTT; CDR3aa: CASSVMSGTAGELFF; d_gene: .; v_gene: TRBV9; j_gene: TRBJ2-2; abundance: once; len: 15
CDR3nt: TGCAGCGCAAGGACAGGGTATAACTACGAGCAGTACTTC; CDR3aa: CSARTGYNYEQYF; d_gene: TRBD1; v_gene: TRBV29-1; j_gene: TRBJ2-7; abundance: .; len: 13
CDR3nt: TGTGCCAGCAGCATCGGGCGGGTAAATGAGCAGTTCTTC; CDR3aa: CASSIGRVNEQFF; d_gene: .; v_gene: TRBV11-3; j_gene: TRBJ2-1; abundance: few; len: 13
CDR3nt: TGCGCCAGCAGCCAAGAGGAGCGCCTCCTCTTCTCCTACGAGCAGTACTTC; CDR3aa: CASSQEERLLFSYEQYF; d_gene: .; v_gene: TRBV4-1; j_gene: TRBJ2-7; abundance: .; len: 17
CDR3nt: TGTGCCAGCACTGAACGCGGGGCCCGCTCTGGAAACACCATATATTTT; CDR3aa: CASTERGARSGNTIYF; d_gene: .; v_gene: TRBV25-1; j_gene: TRBJ1-3; abundance: .; len: 16
CDR3nt: TGTGCCAGCAGTTACTCGAGGCCAGGGTCTCAGCCCCAGCATTTT; CDR3aa: CASSYSRPGSQPQHF; d_gene: .; v_gene: TRBV6-6; j_gene: TRBJ1-5; abundance: few; len: 15
CDR3nt: TGTGCCAGCAGTCCTCCGGGGCCTAAGGAGGATACGCAGTATTTT; CDR3aa: CASSPPGPKEDTQYF; d_gene: .; v_gene: TRBV7-8; j_gene: TRBJ2-3; abundance: .; len: 15
CDR3nt: TGTGCCAGCAGCACACAGGGACAGTCAGACTCTGGAAACACCATATATTTT; CDR3aa: CASSTQGQSDSGNTIYF; d_gene: TRBD1; v_gene: TRBV13; j_gene: TRBJ1-3; abundance: .; len: 17
CDR3nt: TGTGCCAGGGGACTAGCCCTTTCCTCCTACAATGAGCAGTTCTTC; CDR3aa: CARGLALSSYNEQFF; d_gene: TRBD2; v_gene: TRBV5-8; j_gene: TRBJ2-1; abundance: .; len: 15
CDR3nt: TGCGCCAGCAGCTTGGGCGGGGGGGGACAGATGAACACTGAAGCTTTCTTT; CDR3aa: CASSLGGGGQMNTEAFF; d_gene: TRBD1; v_gene: TRBV5-1; j_gene: TRBJ1-1; abundance: few; len: 17
CDR3nt: TGTGCCAGCAGCCTCAGCGGGGGAGGGGAAAAACTGTTTTTT; CDR3aa: CASSLSGGGEKLFF; d_gene: .; v_gene: TRBV9; j_gene: TRBJ1-4; abundance: .; len: 14
CDR3nt: TGTGCCAGTAGTATAGGGGGAAACGGCAATCAGCCCCAGCATTTT; CDR3aa: CASSIGGNGNQPQHF; d_gene: .; v_gene: TRBV19; j_gene: TRBJ1-5; abundance: .; len: 15
CDR3nt: TGTGCCAGCAGCCCCCCCTCCTACGAGCAGTACTTC; CDR3aa: CASSPPSYEQYF; d_gene: .; v_gene: TRBV7-2; j_gene: TRBJ2-7; abundance: .; len: 12
CDR3nt: TGTGCCAGCAGCGTAGGGTCAGCGGGGGGCCCAGAAGAGACCCAGTACTTC; CDR3aa: CASSVGSAGGPEETQYF; d_gene: TRBD2; v_gene: TRBV9; j_gene: TRBJ2-5; abundance: .; len: 17
CDR3nt: TGTGCCAGCAAGGAGACAGGAAATTCACCCCTCCACTTT; CDR3aa: CASKETGNSPLHF; d_gene: .; v_gene: TRBV6-1; j_gene: TRBJ1-6; abundance: .; len: 13
CDR3nt: TGTGCCAGCAGCCCTGCGGAACAGGCCTACGAGCAGTACTTC; CDR3aa: CASSPAEQAYEQYF; d_gene: .; v_gene: TRBV6-5; j_gene: TRBJ2-7; abundance: few; len: 14
CDR3nt: TGTGCCAGCAGTTACCACAGCACTAGCAATCAGCCCCAGCATTTT; CDR3aa: CASSYHSTSNQPQHF; d_gene: .; v_gene: TRBV6-6; j_gene: TRBJ1-5; abundance: .; len: 15
CDR3nt: TGTGCCAGCAGCCAAGGGAAGGAGCAGTTCTTC; CDR3aa: CASSQGKEQFF; d_gene: .; v_gene: TRBV4-2; j_gene: TRBJ2-1; abundance: .; len: 11
CDR3nt: TGTGCCAGCAGTTACCTGGCCCTGGAGGTGGGCACTGAAGCTTTCTTT; CDR3aa: CASSYLALEVGTEAFF; d_gene: .; v_gene: TRBV6-5; j_gene: TRBJ1-1; abundance: .; len: 16
CDR3nt: TGTGCCAGCAGTTTAAATACAGGGGGCGCGGGGGCCAACGTCCTGACTTTC; CDR3aa: CASSLNTGGAGANVLTF; d_gene: TRBD1; v_gene: TRBV27; j_gene: TRBJ2-6; abundance: .; len: 17
CDR3nt: TGTGCCAGCAGTTACAGGGATAGGGGCTACACCTTC; CDR3aa: CASSYRDRGYTF; d_gene: .; v_gene: TRBV6-6; j_gene: TRBJ1-2; abundance: .; len: 12
CDR3nt: TGTGCCAGCAGCCTAAGAATGGCAGTCACCTACGAGCAGTACTTC; CDR3aa: CASSLRMAVTYEQYF; d_gene: .; v_gene: TRBV4-2; j_gene: TRBJ2-7; abundance: .; len: 15
CDR3nt: TGTGCCAGCAGTCCCCCCGGGGGAACCAATCAGCCCCAGCATTTT; CDR3aa: CASSPPGGTNQPQHF; d_gene: .; v_gene: TRBV28; j_gene: TRBJ1-5; abundance: .; len: 15
CDR3nt: TGTGCCAGCAGTGAAGTTTACGAGCAGTACTTC; CDR3aa: CASSEVYEQYF; d_gene: .; v_gene: TRBV2; j_gene: TRBJ2-7; abundance: once; len: 11
CDR3nt: TGTGCTAGCAGCCTCGACCAGGGGCGTTTAAGTGAGCAGTTCTTC; CDR3aa: CASSLDQGRLSEQFF; d_gene: .; v_gene: TRBV7-7; j_gene: TRBJ2-1; abundance: once; len: 15
CDR3nt: TGTGCCAGCAGCCGGGACTTCGGCGAGCAGTACTTC; CDR3aa: CASSRDFGEQYF; d_gene: .; v_gene: TRBV5-6; j_gene: TRBJ2-7; abundance: .; len: 12
CDR3nt: TGTGCCAGCAGCGGGACTACAGACGACTACGAGCAGTACTTC; CDR3aa: CASSGTTDDYEQYF; d_gene: TRBD2; v_gene: TRBV5-4; j_gene: TRBJ2-7; abundance: .; len: 14
CDR3nt: TGTGCCAGCAGTGAAAATACAGGGCCTATGGATGGCTACACCTTC; CDR3aa: CASSENTGPMDGYTF; d_gene: .; v_gene: TRBV2; j_gene: TRBJ1-2; abundance: .; len: 15
CDR3nt: TGTGCCAGTAGTATGGTCTCCGGGAGAAGCACTGAAGCTTTCTTT; CDR3aa: CASSMVSGRSTEAFF; d_gene: .; v_gene: TRBV19; j_gene: TRBJ1-1; abundance: .; len: 15
CDR3nt: TGCGCCAGCAGCCAAGGGGCCGGGACTAGATTTGGCGAGCAGTACTTC; CDR3aa: CASSQGAGTRFGEQYF; d_gene: TRBD2; v_gene: TRBV4-1; j_gene: TRBJ2-7; abundance: .; len: 16
CDR3nt: TGTGCCAGCAGTGACCCAATCACTGAAGCTTTCTTT; CDR3aa: CASSDPITEAFF; d_gene: .; v_gene: TRBV2; j_gene: TRBJ1-1; abundance: .; len: 12